Below are 6 T cell receptor beta chains sequenced from a single sample in a study of cytomegalovirus exposure and HLA in healthy donors. Using immunoSEQ multiplex PCR, the repertoire was profiled, and TCRdb retains in-frame clones only, with some absent. The sample holds some 60,000 clones; roughly 96% are singletons and the top ten take 0.7% to 0.95%. Sample: PBMCs. These receptors originate from a man aged 18 to 29 in good health and CMV-seronegative.

The gene calls are TRBV5-1 and TRBJ1-1; 9 bases are shared with TRBD1. The CDR3 is 15 amino acids. V lost 7 bases to trimming and J lost 4 bases; unmatched junction nucleotides: 11. The germline CDR1 and CDR2 sequences are SGHRS and YFSETQ. The CDR3 sequence: CASGVQGAQGTEAFF. DNA of the CDR3: TGCGCCAGCGGCGTACAGGGGGCGCAGGGCACTGAAGCTTTCTTT. The variable domain in full, with the rest retrieved from reference TRBV5-1 and TRBJ1-1, is KAGVTQTPRYLIKTRGQQVTLSCSPISGHRSVSWYQQTPGQGLQFLFEYFSETQRNKGNFPGRFSGRQFSNSRSEMNVSTLELGDSALYLCASGVQGAQGTEAFFGQGTRLTVV.

The chain combines TRBV28 with TRBJ2-7; no reliable D call. The CDR3 has 14 residues. Trimming took off 2 bases at V and 2 bases at J, with 10 bases between the two ends. The germline CDR1 and CDR2 sequences are MDHEN and SYDVKM. CDR3 bases: TGTGCCAGCAGTTTAGTCAGTTCCCCCTACGAGCAGTACTTC. It translates to CASSLVSSPYEQYF.

The rearrangement uses TRBV2 and TRBJ1-1; perhaps TRBD1 as D (5 bases). The CDR3 runs 12 residues. CDR1 and CDR2 from the germline V gene are SNHLY and FYNNEI. In DNA, the CDR3 is TGTGGGGGCAGCCTGATGAACACTGAAGCTTTCTTT. It is translated as CGGSLMNTEAFF.

The J gene is TRBJ2-5, the V gene TRBV11-2; tentatively, D is TRBD2 (6 bases). Germline V lookup: CDR1 SGHAT, CDR2 FQNNGV. This CDR3 is 14 amino acids long. The V and J ends lost 5 bases and 4 bases respectively, with 14 bases between them. Here the CDR3 DNA reads TGTGCCAGCAGCCCAAAAACCGGGGGAGAGACCCAGTACTTC. Encoded protein: CASSPKTGGETQYF.

The CDR3 loop is CASSPKGQGSDKNIQYF. The CDR3 nucleotides read TGTGCCAGCAGCCCCAAGGGGCAGGGGTCGGACAAAAACATTCAGTACTTC. This chain uses TRBV7-9 with TRBJ2-4, with D possibly TRBD1 on 6 matching bases. Trimming stripped 5 bases from V and 3 bases from J, with 20 bases between. Germline CDR1 SEHNR, CDR2 FQNEAQ (reference sequence). The CDR3 length is 17 residues. Full variable domain (outside the CDR3, taken from reference TRBV7-9 and TRBJ2-4): DTGVSQNPRHKITKRGQNVTFRCDPISEHNRLYWYRQTLGQGPEFLTYFQNEAQLEKSRLLSDRFSAERPKGSFSTLEIQRTEQGDSAMYLCASSPKGQGSDKNIQYFGAGTRLSVL.

This clone was seen once. The chain is built from TRBV10-2 and TRBJ2-2; perhaps TRBD2 as D (5 bases). CDR1 and CDR2 (germline): WSHSY, SAAADI. Trimming took 4 bases from V and 2 from J, leaving 11 bases between them. This CDR3 region has 15 residues. DNA for the CDR3: TGCGCCAGCAGTGTGGTCAGACTAAACACCGGGGAGCTGTTTTTT. This sequence encodes CASSVVRLNTGELFF.